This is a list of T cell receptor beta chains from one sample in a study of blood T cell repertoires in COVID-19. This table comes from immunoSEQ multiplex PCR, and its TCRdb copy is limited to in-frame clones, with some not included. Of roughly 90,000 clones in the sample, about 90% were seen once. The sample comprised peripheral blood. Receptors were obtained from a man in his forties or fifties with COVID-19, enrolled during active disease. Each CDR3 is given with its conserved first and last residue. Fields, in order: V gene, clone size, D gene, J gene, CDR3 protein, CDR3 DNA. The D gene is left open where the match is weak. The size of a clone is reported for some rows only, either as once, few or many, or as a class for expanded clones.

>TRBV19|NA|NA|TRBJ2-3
CASSMAVTGTDTQYF
TGTGCCAGTAGTATGGCGGTCACCGGGACAGATACGCAGTATTTT
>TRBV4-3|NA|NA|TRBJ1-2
CASSQDHSGYGYTF
TGCGCCAGCAGCCAAGATCACAGCGGCTATGGCTACACCTTC
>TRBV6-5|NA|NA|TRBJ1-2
CASIKSGGLGNGYTF
TGTGCCAGCATCAAGTCGGGGGGATTAGGGAATGGCTACACCTTC
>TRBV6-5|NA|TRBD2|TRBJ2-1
CACGGAGSYNEQFF
TGTGCCTGCGGGGGGGCCGGGTCCTACAATGAGCAGTTCTTC
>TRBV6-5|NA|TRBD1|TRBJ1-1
CASSYSRTGRNTEAFF
TGTGCCAGCAGTTACTCGAGGACAGGGAGGAACACTGAAGCTTTCTTT
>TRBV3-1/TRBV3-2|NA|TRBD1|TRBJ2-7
CASSGSYRGEQYF
TGTGCCAGCAGCGGGTCTTACAGGGGCGAGCAGTACTTC
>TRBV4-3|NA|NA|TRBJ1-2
CASSQQGYGYTF
TGCGCCAGCAGCCAACAGGGGTATGGCTACACCTTC
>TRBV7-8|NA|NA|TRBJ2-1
CASSFRDTYNEQFF
TGTGCCAGCAGCTTTAGAGATACCTACAATGAGCAGTTCTTC
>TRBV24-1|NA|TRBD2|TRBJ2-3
CATSDIPGLAGGPWADTQYF
TGTGCCACCAGTGATATACCGGGACTAGCGGGGGGGCCATGGGCAGATACGCAGTATTTT
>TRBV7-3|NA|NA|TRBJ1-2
CASSPDGLWGYTF
TGTGCCAGCAGCCCGGACGGACTATGGGGCTACACCTTC
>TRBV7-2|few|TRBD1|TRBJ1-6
CASSLGGQGGSPLHF
TGTGCCAGCAGCTTAGGAGGACAGGGGGGTTCACCCCTCCACTTT
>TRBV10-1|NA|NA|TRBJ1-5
CASSVLYQPQHF
TGCGCCAGCAGTGTCCTCTATCAGCCCCAGCATTTT
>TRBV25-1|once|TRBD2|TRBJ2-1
CANRLAAHASYNEQFF
TGTGCCAACCGACTAGCGGCCCATGCTTCCTACAATGAGCAGTTCTTC
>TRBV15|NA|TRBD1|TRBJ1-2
CATSSAGTGGYGYTF
TGTGCCACCAGCAGCGCCGGGACAGGGGGCTATGGCTACACCTTC
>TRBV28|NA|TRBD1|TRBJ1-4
CASSPLGQGGASGKLFF
TGTGCCAGCAGTCCCCTGGGACAGGGAGGGGCTTCGGGCAAACTGTTTTTT
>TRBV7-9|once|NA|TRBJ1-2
CASSLGAVHGYTF
TGTGCCAGCAGCTTAGGCGCGGTGCATGGCTACACCTTC
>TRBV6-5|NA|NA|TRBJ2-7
CASRRGTGESYEQYF
TGTGCCAGCAGACGCGGGACCGGGGAATCCTACGAGCAGTACTTC
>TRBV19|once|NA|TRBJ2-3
CASRPNRAGTDTQYF
TGTGCCAGTAGGCCGAACAGGGCTGGCACAGATACGCAGTATTTT
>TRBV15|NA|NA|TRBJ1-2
CATVQARENYGYTF
TGTGCCACCGTCCAAGCGCGCGAGAACTATGGCTACACCTTC
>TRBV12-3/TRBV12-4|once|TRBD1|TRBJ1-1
CASSVGTGLEAFF
TGTGCCAGCAGTGTCGGGACAGGCCTTGAAGCTTTCTTT
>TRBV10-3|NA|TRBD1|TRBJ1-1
CAISGRDSPEAFF
TGTGCCATCAGTGGCCGGGACAGCCCTGAAGCTTTCTTT
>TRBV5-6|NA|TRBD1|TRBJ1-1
CASSLWDRQNTEAFF
TGTGCCAGCAGCTTGTGGGACAGGCAGAACACTGAAGCTTTCTTT
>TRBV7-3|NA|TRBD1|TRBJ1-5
CASSLEPDRDNQPQHF
TGTGCCAGCAGCTTAGAACCGGACAGGGACAATCAGCCCCAGCATTTT
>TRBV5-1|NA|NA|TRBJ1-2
CASSPDTGMSGYTF
TGCGCCAGCAGCCCGGACACAGGGATGAGTGGCTACACCTTC
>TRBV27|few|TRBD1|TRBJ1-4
CASSFRTGQLFF
TGTGCCAGCAGTTTTAGGACAGGGCAACTGTTTTTT
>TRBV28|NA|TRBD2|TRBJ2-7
CASSRAGIYEQYF
TGTGCCAGCAGTAGAGCGGGGATTTACGAGCAGTACTTC
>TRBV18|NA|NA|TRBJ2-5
CASSPRIARVGAQETQYF
TGTGCCAGCTCACCACGAATCGCGAGGGTGGGGGCGCAAGAGACCCAGTACTTC
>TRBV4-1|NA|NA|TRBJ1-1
CASSQNRDGNTEAFF
TGCGCCAGCAGCCAAAACAGGGATGGGAACACTGAAGCTTTCTTT